This T cell receptor beta chain appears in the sequencing data of a study of OX40 agonist ivuxolimab in advanced cancers. The table came from immunoSEQ multiplex PCR; TCRdb's copy has only in-frame clones and leaves some out. The profile shows about 67,000 clones, around 90% of them singletons. CDR1 is MNHNS, CDR2 SASEGT, per germline. The CDR3 runs to 14 residues. V lost 4 bases, J lost 0 bases, and 10 bases lay in between. Notes on this clone: What it binds is unknown.

Study-wide points: At 0.1 to 3.0 mg/kg and by week 6, clonal expansion occurred in CD4+ and CD8+ blood T cells.

This sample comprised CD4+ or CD8+ T cells sorted from blood, obtained in a trial of the OX40 agonist ivuxolimab. The V gene is TRBV6-1, the J gene TRBJ2-7; D assignment may be TRBD1 or TRBD2 (5 bases each). The clonotype originates from an adult with an advanced solid tumor such as melanoma, head and neck, liver or kidney cancer. The CDR3, as DNA: TGTGCCAGCAGTGGTTGGGACCGCTCCTACGAGCAGTACTTC. This translates into CASSGWDRSYEQYF.